These T cell receptor beta chains were read from a single sample in a study of T-cell memory formation after mild COVID-19. TCRdb redid the calling of the 5' RACE reads with MiXCR, one entry per CDR3 protein. The repertoire includes around 300,000 distinct CDR3 sequences, approximately 14% of them detected once, and roughly 20% sits in the top ten. Input material: PBMCs or a T cell subset sorted from them (not recorded which). The receptors were gathered from a man between 18 and 29 years old who had mild COVID-19 (a few samples of this study predate the infection). Cell type and time point are not known. The CDR3 runs from the conserved cysteine through the conserved F or W. The order of the fields is clone size, J gene, D gene, V gene, CDR3 DNA, CDR3 protein. D genes are given only for firm matches. Where a row states a size, it is once, few, many or the class of an expanded clone; other rows omit it.

clone_size: .; j_call: TRBJ2-3; d_call: .; v_call: TRBV29-1; cdr3_nt: TGCAGCGTTGCCCCAGCCAGCACAGATACGCAGTATTTT; cdr3_aa: CSVAPASTDTQYF
clone_size: .; j_call: TRBJ2-1; d_call: TRBD1; v_call: TRBV5-1; cdr3_nt: TGCGCCAGCAGCTGGGGCCCAGGGGGTGAGCAGTTCTTC; cdr3_aa: CASSWGPGGEQFF
clone_size: few; j_call: TRBJ2-3; d_call: .; v_call: TRBV4-1; cdr3_nt: TGCGCCAGCAGCCAAGCCATTCTCGCCAGCACAGATACGCAGTATTTT; cdr3_aa: CASSQAILASTDTQYF
clone_size: few; j_call: TRBJ2-3; d_call: TRBD2; v_call: TRBV13; cdr3_nt: TGTGCCAGCACACCGGCGGGGGTTCAAGATACGCAGTATTTT; cdr3_aa: CASTPAGVQDTQYF
clone_size: .; j_call: TRBJ1-4; d_call: .; v_call: TRBV7-9; cdr3_nt: TGTGCCAGCAGCCGACCCCCAGGGGTCGAAAAACTGTTTTTT; cdr3_aa: CASSRPPGVEKLFF
clone_size: many; j_call: TRBJ1-5; d_call: TRBD1; v_call: TRBV20-1; cdr3_nt: TGCAGTGCTCGGGACAGGGAGGCTCAGCCCCAGCATTTT; cdr3_aa: CSARDREAQPQHF
clone_size: .; j_call: TRBJ2-4; d_call: .; v_call: TRBV7-3; cdr3_nt: TGTGCCAGCAGCCCCTCCGGACTCACAAAAAACATTCAGTACTTC; cdr3_aa: CASSPSGLTKNIQYF
clone_size: few; j_call: TRBJ2-7; d_call: .; v_call: TRBV15; cdr3_nt: TGTGCCACCAGCAGAGCAGGGTCCCTTTCCTACGAGCAGTACTTC; cdr3_aa: CATSRAGSLSYEQYF
clone_size: few; j_call: TRBJ2-2; d_call: TRBD1; v_call: TRBV7-2; cdr3_nt: TGTGCCAGCAGCCCCCGACAGGGATCCACCGGGGAGCTGTTTTTT; cdr3_aa: CASSPRQGSTGELFF
clone_size: .; j_call: TRBJ2-1; d_call: .; v_call: TRBV12-3/TRBV12-4; cdr3_nt: TGTGCCAGCAGTATAGAGGGGGGCAATGAGCAGTTCTTC; cdr3_aa: CASSIEGGNEQFF
clone_size: few; j_call: TRBJ1-6; d_call: TRBD1; v_call: TRBV20-1; cdr3_nt: TGCAGCGGAATTGGACAGGGGGGTTCACCCCTCCACTTT; cdr3_aa: CSGIGQGGSPLHF
clone_size: .; j_call: TRBJ1-2; d_call: TRBD1; v_call: TRBV28; cdr3_nt: TGTGCCAGCAGAAGGACAGGGGATCGCTATGGCTACACCTTC; cdr3_aa: CASRRTGDRYGYTF
clone_size: many; j_call: TRBJ2-2; d_call: TRBD1; v_call: TRBV5-1; cdr3_nt: TGCGCCAGCAGACGACAGGGCGCCGGGGAGCTGTTTTTT; cdr3_aa: CASRRQGAGELFF
clone_size: few; j_call: TRBJ2-1; d_call: TRBD2; v_call: TRBV20-1; cdr3_nt: TGCAGTGCTAGACACAGCGGGGGGCCTCTTGGAAATGAGCAGTTCTTC; cdr3_aa: CSARHSGGPLGNEQFF
clone_size: few; j_call: TRBJ1-1; d_call: .; v_call: TRBV7-3; cdr3_nt: TGTGCCAGCAGCCAGTTTACCCAGACGGCGAAAAAGGGAGCTTTCTTT; cdr3_aa: CASSQFTQTAKKGAFF
clone_size: few; j_call: TRBJ1-2; d_call: .; v_call: TRBV6-5; cdr3_nt: TGTGCCAGCAGCTTAAGCGTAGCGGCTAACTATGGCTACACCTTC; cdr3_aa: CASSLSVAANYGYTF
clone_size: few; j_call: TRBJ1-1; d_call: .; v_call: TRBV29-1; cdr3_nt: TGCAGCGTTGAAGTCCCGGGGGGGATGAACACTGAAGCTTTCTTT; cdr3_aa: CSVEVPGGMNTEAFF
clone_size: few; j_call: TRBJ2-3; d_call: .; v_call: TRBV12-2; cdr3_nt: TGTGCAAGCCCTTCCTCTAGCAATAGGTTTTCGGATACGCAGTATTTT; cdr3_aa: CASPSSSNRFSDTQYF
clone_size: .; j_call: TRBJ2-3; d_call: TRBD2; v_call: TRBV4-2; cdr3_nt: TGTGCCAGCAGCCTCAAGGCGGCTAGCGGGGGGATGGCTCATCCCGATACGCAGTATTTT; cdr3_aa: CASSLKAASGGMAHPDTQYF
clone_size: few; j_call: TRBJ2-4; d_call: .; v_call: TRBV4-1; cdr3_nt: TGCGCCAGCAGCCAAGAAGGGACCAAAAACATTCAGTACTTC; cdr3_aa: CASSQEGTKNIQYF
clone_size: few; j_call: TRBJ1-5; d_call: TRBD1; v_call: TRBV28; cdr3_nt: TGTGCCAGCACCGACTGGACAGGGGTCGGCAATCAGCCCCAGCATTTT; cdr3_aa: CASTDWTGVGNQPQHF
clone_size: .; j_call: TRBJ2-3; d_call: TRBD1; v_call: TRBV6-2/TRBV6-3; cdr3_nt: TGTGCCAGCAGTTACGCCTGGGACAGTACAGATACGCAGTATTTT; cdr3_aa: CASSYAWDSTDTQYF
clone_size: .; j_call: TRBJ1-1; d_call: .; v_call: TRBV7-2; cdr3_nt: TGTGCCAGCAGACAACAGGGGAACACTGAAGCTTTCTTT; cdr3_aa: CASRQQGNTEAFF
clone_size: few; j_call: TRBJ1-1; d_call: .; v_call: TRBV5-1; cdr3_nt: TGCGCCAGCAGCGCGGGACGGCTTGAAGCTTTCTTT; cdr3_aa: CASSAGRLEAFF
clone_size: once; j_call: TRBJ2-2; d_call: .; v_call: TRBV6-1; cdr3_nt: TGTGCCAGCAGTGAAATAAACACCGGGGAGCTGTTTTTT; cdr3_aa: CASSEINTGELFF
clone_size: many; j_call: TRBJ2-2; d_call: TRBD2; v_call: TRBV7-2; cdr3_nt: TGTGCCAGCAGCTTGAGCGGGGAGGCACTCACCGGGGAGCTGTTTTTT; cdr3_aa: CASSLSGEALTGELFF
clone_size: .; j_call: TRBJ1-6; d_call: .; v_call: TRBV18; cdr3_nt: TGTGCCAGCTCACCAGGGGGCGCGTTGGTTTCACCCCTCCACTTT; cdr3_aa: CASSPGGALVSPLHF
clone_size: .; j_call: TRBJ2-1; d_call: TRBD1; v_call: TRBV20-1; cdr3_nt: TGCAGTGCGGATCGGACAGGGGAAAATGAGCAGTTCTTC; cdr3_aa: CSADRTGENEQFF
clone_size: many; j_call: TRBJ2-1; d_call: .; v_call: TRBV5-1; cdr3_nt: TGCGCCAGCAGCTGGGATACGTCCTACAATGAGCAGTTCTTC; cdr3_aa: CASSWDTSYNEQFF
clone_size: few; j_call: TRBJ2-1; d_call: TRBD2; v_call: TRBV5-1; cdr3_nt: TGCGCCAGCAGCTACTTCACTAGCGGGGGATACAATGAGCAGTTCTTC; cdr3_aa: CASSYFTSGGYNEQFF
clone_size: few; j_call: TRBJ2-5; d_call: .; v_call: TRBV11-2; cdr3_nt: TGTGCCAGCAGCCTAACAGGGAGGGGAGAGACCCAGTACTTC; cdr3_aa: CASSLTGRGETQYF
clone_size: many; j_call: TRBJ2-5; d_call: .; v_call: TRBV3-1; cdr3_nt: TGTGCCAGCAGCCAAGTAGCGGATAACCAAGAGACCCAGTACTTC; cdr3_aa: CASSQVADNQETQYF
clone_size: few; j_call: TRBJ2-3; d_call: .; v_call: TRBV27; cdr3_nt: TGTGCCAGCAGTTTATCGGGAGGCCTCGGCAGCACAGATACGCAGTATTTT; cdr3_aa: CASSLSGGLGSTDTQYF
clone_size: many; j_call: TRBJ2-5; d_call: .; v_call: TRBV5-1; cdr3_nt: TGCGCCAGCACTGTGTACCAAGAGACCCAGTACTTC; cdr3_aa: CASTVYQETQYF
clone_size: .; j_call: TRBJ2-3; d_call: TRBD1; v_call: TRBV6-2/TRBV6-3; cdr3_nt: TGTGCCAGCAGACGTGATGACAGGGGAAGCACAGATACGCAGTATTTT; cdr3_aa: CASRRDDRGSTDTQYF
clone_size: .; j_call: TRBJ2-3; d_call: .; v_call: TRBV12-3/TRBV12-4; cdr3_nt: TGTGCCAGCAGTATAGATACGCAGTATTTT; cdr3_aa: CASSIDTQYF
clone_size: .; j_call: TRBJ2-3; d_call: .; v_call: TRBV7-2; cdr3_nt: TGTGCCAGCAGCCCCCTTTCGGGGGGCAATACGCAGTATTTT; cdr3_aa: CASSPLSGGNTQYF
clone_size: .; j_call: TRBJ1-1; d_call: .; v_call: TRBV4-1; cdr3_nt: TGCGCCAGCAGGCACCTCGTAAAGGGGGTGTATGAAGCTTTCTTT; cdr3_aa: CASRHLVKGVYEAFF
clone_size: few; j_call: TRBJ2-1; d_call: .; v_call: TRBV18; cdr3_nt: TGTGCCAGCTCACCGGCAGATGGTGGGTATTCGGTGTTCTTC; cdr3_aa: CASSPADGGYSVFF
clone_size: few; j_call: TRBJ1-2; d_call: TRBD1; v_call: TRBV15; cdr3_nt: TGTGCCACCAGCTCGGGACAGACATATGGCTACACCTTC; cdr3_aa: CATSSGQTYGYTF
clone_size: few; j_call: TRBJ2-5; d_call: .; v_call: TRBV2; cdr3_nt: TGTGCCAGCCGACAGGTCGGGGAGACCCAGTACTTC; cdr3_aa: CASRQVGETQYF
clone_size: .; j_call: TRBJ1-5; d_call: .; v_call: TRBV7-3; cdr3_nt: TGTGCCAGCAGCGAGGGGCCAAATCAGCCCCAGCATTTT; cdr3_aa: CASSEGPNQPQHF
clone_size: .; j_call: TRBJ1-4; d_call: TRBD1; v_call: TRBV6-5; cdr3_nt: TGTGCCAGCAGCGCGATCCGGGACAGCACTAATGAAAAACTGTTTTTT; cdr3_aa: CASSAIRDSTNEKLFF
clone_size: .; j_call: TRBJ2-5; d_call: .; v_call: TRBV5-6; cdr3_nt: TGTGCCAGCAGTTATAGGACAGAAACGAAGAAAGAGACCCAGTACTTC; cdr3_aa: CASSYRTETKKETQYF
clone_size: .; j_call: TRBJ2-5; d_call: TRBD2; v_call: TRBV5-1; cdr3_nt: TGCGCCAGCAGCATGACTAGCGGGGGGCCATCACAAGAGACCCAGTACTTC; cdr3_aa: CASSMTSGGPSQETQYF
clone_size: .; j_call: TRBJ1-2; d_call: .; v_call: TRBV5-1; cdr3_nt: TGCGCCAGCAGCTCACCGGGACCCGCCGACTACACCTTC; cdr3_aa: CASSSPGPADYTF
clone_size: .; j_call: TRBJ2-7; d_call: .; v_call: TRBV5-4; cdr3_nt: TGTGCCAGCAGCTCGCCGGGACGCATGTCCTACGAGCAGTACTTC; cdr3_aa: CASSSPGRMSYEQYF
clone_size: few; j_call: TRBJ2-3; d_call: .; v_call: TRBV3-1; cdr3_nt: TGTGCCAGCAGCCAAGTGGAACGTAGCGCGGATACGCAGTATTTT; cdr3_aa: CASSQVERSADTQYF
clone_size: .; j_call: TRBJ1-2; d_call: .; v_call: TRBV7-2; cdr3_nt: TGTGCCAGCAGCTTAGGAAACGTCCAGGTGGGCGGCTACACCTTC; cdr3_aa: CASSLGNVQVGGYTF
clone_size: .; j_call: TRBJ2-1; d_call: TRBD2; v_call: TRBV4-3; cdr3_nt: TGCGCCAGCAGCCAACGACTAGCGGGGGTCGTATACTTC; cdr3_aa: CASSQRLAGVVYF
clone_size: few; j_call: TRBJ1-5; d_call: TRBD1; v_call: TRBV30; cdr3_nt: TGTGCCTGGGCGACAGGGGGCAATCAGCCCCAGCATTTT; cdr3_aa: CAWATGGNQPQHF
clone_size: .; j_call: TRBJ1-5; d_call: .; v_call: TRBV12-5; cdr3_nt: TGTGCTAGTGGTCTGGACGACGGGGGGGCCCAGCATTTT; cdr3_aa: CASGLDDGGAQHF
clone_size: many; j_call: TRBJ2-5; d_call: TRBD2; v_call: TRBV5-1; cdr3_nt: TGTGCTAGCAGCTTAGCGGGGGGGAAAGAGACCCAGTACTTC; cdr3_aa: CASSLAGGKETQYF
clone_size: once; j_call: TRBJ2-1; d_call: TRBD1; v_call: TRBV6-2/TRBV6-3; cdr3_nt: TGTGCCAGCAGTTACTCGGGACAGGGGCTTGGGCAGTTCTTC; cdr3_aa: CASSYSGQGLGQFF
clone_size: few; j_call: TRBJ1-2; d_call: .; v_call: TRBV4-1; cdr3_nt: TGCGCCAGCAGCCAAGGGATCACGGCGGGGGGCGTAGGCTACACCTTC; cdr3_aa: CASSQGITAGGVGYTF
clone_size: few; j_call: TRBJ2-4; d_call: TRBD1; v_call: TRBV27; cdr3_nt: TGTGCCAGCAGTTTATTGGGGACAGGGGGAAACATTCAGTACTTC; cdr3_aa: CASSLLGTGGNIQYF